A selection of T cell receptor beta chains follows, all from one sample in a study of cytomegalovirus exposure and HLA in healthy donors. This table comes from immunoSEQ multiplex PCR, and its TCRdb copy is limited to in-frame clones, with some not included. The sample has hundreds of thousands of clones, 80% to 90% seen once. Sequenced: PBMCs. The receptors originated from a woman in her late teens or twenties in good health and CMV-seronegative. The CDR3 runs from the conserved cysteine through the conserved F or W.

CDR3 protein: CASSLGRDYGYTF
CDR3 length: 13
V gene: TRBV7-9

CDR3 protein: CASSSLDSPPSYEQYF
CDR3 length: 16
V gene: TRBV6-5

CDR3 protein: CASTLTRGGNEQFF
CDR3 length: 14
V gene: TRBV19

CDR3 protein: CASKILAGGPGNEQFF
CDR3 length: 16
V gene: TRBV2

CDR3 protein: CASSLAISQPQHF
CDR3 length: 13
V gene: TRBV7-8

CDR3 protein: CASTSNRAGTGVQETQYF
CDR3 length: 18
V gene: TRBV7-9

CDR3 protein: CASQTLSGTEAFF
CDR3 length: 13
V gene: TRBV27

CDR3 protein: CASSFGGATDTQYF
CDR3 length: 14
V gene: TRBV11-3

CDR3 protein: CASSLTGGLGGGTDTQYF
CDR3 length: 18
V gene: TRBV7-9

CDR3 protein: CASAMRSAKDTQYF
CDR3 length: 14
V gene: TRBV5-1

CDR3 protein: CASLGANTEAFF
CDR3 length: 12
V gene: TRBV6-1

CDR3 protein: CASSPLGEVNYGYTF
CDR3 length: 15
V gene: TRBV18

CDR3 protein: CASSQRGMAYGYTF
CDR3 length: 14
V gene: TRBV4-2

CDR3 protein: CATWGGEGRETQYF
CDR3 length: 14
V gene: TRBV9

CDR3 protein: CASSSRGLTSGRDHEQYF
CDR3 length: 18
V gene: TRBV11-3

CDR3 protein: CASSYEGRGIQYF
CDR3 length: 13
V gene: TRBV5-6

CDR3 protein: CASSSGGGGIQYF
CDR3 length: 13
V gene: TRBV6-1

CDR3 protein: CASSHQGPGPYEQYF
CDR3 length: 15
V gene: TRBV7-6

CDR3 protein: CASSDLFSLAGRDEQFF
CDR3 length: 17
V gene: TRBV25-1

CDR3 protein: CASSFGLAGYNEQFF
CDR3 length: 15
V gene: TRBV11-3

CDR3 protein: CASSYTGGSGELFF
CDR3 length: 14
V gene: TRBV9

CDR3 protein: CASSLGTRSNQPQHF
CDR3 length: 15
V gene: TRBV7-2